A selection of T cell receptor beta chains follows, all from one sample in a study of blood T cell repertoires in COVID-19. Produced via immunoSEQ multiplex PCR; TCRdb's table is partial and in-frame only. In the table there are more than 85,000 clones, 83% of which are singletons. The source material was peripheral blood. These receptor sequences come from an older woman with acute or convalescent COVID-19. CDR3s include the opening cysteine and the closing phenylalanine or tryptophan. The order of the fields is D gene, J gene, clone size, V gene, CDR3 protein, CDR3 DNA. A D gene is named only where the DNA matches it firmly. Not all rows give a size; the values are once, few, many and, for expanded clones, a class.

>NA|TRBJ2-4|NA|TRBV7-9
CASSPFGENIQYF
TGTGCCAGCAGCCCCTTCGGGGAAAACATTCAGTACTTC
>TRBD2|TRBJ2-1|NA|TRBV3-1/TRBV3-2
CASSQQTSGYNEQFF
TGTGCCAGCAGCCAACAGACTAGCGGCTACAATGAGCAGTTCTTC
>NA|TRBJ2-4|NA|TRBV2
CASQAKNIQYF
TGTGCCAGCCAAGCCAAAAACATTCAGTACTTC
>NA|TRBJ1-5|NA|TRBV21-1
CASSKTTHRGRDRVSQPQHF
TGTGCCAGCAGCAAAACTACCCATCGGGGCCGGGACAGGGTCTCCCAGCCCCAGCATTTT
>NA|TRBJ1-6|NA|TRBV11-3
CASSSDSYSPLHF
TGTGCCAGCAGCTCGGACAGTTATTCACCCCTCCACTTT
>NA|TRBJ2-7|once|TRBV5-4
CASSSPDSYEQYF
TGTGCCAGCAGCTCCCCGGACAGCTACGAGCAGTACTTC
>TRBD1|TRBJ2-2|NA|TRBV9
CASSVGDRVGTGELFF
TGTGCCAGCAGCGTAGGGGACAGGGTGGGCACCGGGGAGCTGTTTTTT
>NA|TRBJ1-5|few|TRBV7-2
CASRPSHNQPQHF
TGTGCCAGCAGACCTTCACACAATCAGCCCCAGCATTTT
>TRBD1|TRBJ1-5|NA|TRBV7-2
CASSLTGSNQPQHF
TGTGCCAGCAGCTTGACAGGGTCGAATCAGCCCCAGCATTTT
>NA|TRBJ1-2|NA|TRBV19
CASSRRDVSGYTF
TGTGCCAGTAGTAGGCGGGATGTCAGTGGCTACACCTTC
>NA|TRBJ2-5|NA|TRBV6-2/TRBV6-3
CASSYSTTQETQYF
TGTGCCAGCAGTTACTCGACAACCCAAGAGACCCAGTACTTC
>NA|TRBJ2-2|NA|TRBV3-1/TRBV3-2
CASSQTGNTGELFF
TGTGCCAGCAGCCAGACTGGCAACACCGGGGAGCTGTTTTTT
>TRBD1|TRBJ2-1|NA|TRBV29-1
CSVEETGEGSYNEQFF
TGCAGCGTTGAGGAGACAGGGGAAGGATCCTACAATGAGCAGTTCTTC
>NA|TRBJ2-6|NA|TRBV10-3
CAISPRVSGANVLTF
TGTGCCATCAGCCCCAGGGTTTCTGGGGCCAACGTCCTGACTTTC
>NA|TRBJ2-2|NA|TRBV5-4
CASSLATLAPNRELFF
TGTGCCAGCAGCTTGGCTACGCTAGCCCCAAACCGGGAGCTGTTTTTT
>TRBD1|TRBJ1-2|few|TRBV7-8
CASSPWDRENYGYTF
TGTGCCAGCAGCCCCTGGGACAGGGAGAACTATGGCTACACCTTC
>NA|TRBJ2-3|once|TRBV30
CAWSVSFWSTDTQYF
TGTGCCTGGAGTGTAAGCTTTTGGAGCACAGATACGCAGTATTTT
>NA|TRBJ1-1|NA|TRBV14
CASSQVQGSTEAFF
TGTGCCAGCAGCCAAGTCCAGGGGAGCACTGAAGCTTTCTTT
>TRBD1|TRBJ1-2|NA|TRBV19
CASSAPGQGVGYTF
TGTGCCAGTAGCGCCCCGGGACAGGGAGTTGGCTACACCTTC
>TRBD1|TRBJ2-7|NA|TRBV7-9
CASSLVSGQGPYEQYF
TGTGCCAGCAGCTTAGTTTCTGGACAGGGACCTTACGAGCAGTACTTC
>NA|TRBJ1-3|NA|TRBV4-1
CASSQEIHSGNTIYF
TGCGCCAGCAGCCAAGAGATACACTCTGGAAACACCATATATTTT
>TRBD1|TRBJ1-1|NA|TRBV14
CASSQLGTGAEAFF
TGTGCCAGCAGCCAACTCGGGACAGGGGCTGAAGCTTTCTTT
>TRBD2|TRBJ2-1|NA|TRBV6-6
CASSPLAGAYNEQFF
TGTGCCAGCAGTCCCCTTGCGGGAGCCTACAATGAGCAGTTCTTC
>TRBD1|TRBJ2-1|NA|TRBV2
CASSQRDRVVYNEQFF
TGTGCCAGCAGCCAAAGGGACAGGGTGGTCTACAATGAGCAGTTCTTC
>NA|TRBJ1-5|NA|TRBV6-4
CASSQSGGTQPQHF
TGTGCCAGCAGCCAAAGCGGGGGCACTCAGCCCCAGCATTTT
>NA|TRBJ1-1|once|TRBV18
CASSPRRGDTEAFF
TGTGCCAGCTCTCCACGGCGGGGGGACACTGAAGCTTTCTTT
>NA|TRBJ2-1|NA|TRBV7-3
CASSLSQGYNEQFF
TGTGCCAGCAGCTTAAGCCAGGGTTACAATGAGCAGTTCTTC
>TRBD1|TRBJ2-1|NA|TRBV19
CASSIQGAGDFDEQFF
TGTGCCAGTAGTATTCAGGGGGCCGGCGATTTCGATGAGCAGTTCTTC
>NA|TRBJ1-2|few|TRBV6-1
CASSGKALGGGYGYTF
TGTGCCAGCAGTGGAAAGGCCCTGGGGGGGGGCTATGGCTACACCTTC
>NA|TRBJ1-3|NA|TRBV7-8
CASSLARGSGGNTIYF
TGTGCCAGCAGCTTAGCGAGGGGGTCGGGTGGAAACACCATATATTTT
>NA|TRBJ1-5|NA|TRBV5-8
CASSPRDSNQPQHF
TGTGCCAGCAGCCCGCGGGACTCCAATCAGCCCCAGCATTTT
>TRBD1|TRBJ2-3|NA|TRBV7-9
CASGGQGADTQYF
TGTGCCAGCGGGGGACAGGGGGCGGATACGCAGTATTTT
>NA|TRBJ2-2|once|TRBV21-1
CATGTSGSPGELFF
TGTGCCACCGGGACTAGCGGATCCCCTGGGGAGCTGTTTTTT
>NA|TRBJ2-7|NA|TRBV5-7
CASSLLGARPYEQYF
TGTGCCAGCAGCTTGTTGGGGGCCAGACCCTACGAGCAGTACTTC
>TRBD1|TRBJ1-4|NA|TRBV19
CASKPPPGQGGEKLFF
TGTGCCAGTAAACCTCCCCCGGGACAGGGGGGTGAAAAACTGTTTTTT
>NA|TRBJ1-1|NA|TRBV2
CASSRMAGNTEAFF
TGTGCCAGCAGTCGTATGGCAGGGAACACTGAAGCTTTCTTT
>TRBD2|TRBJ2-7|NA|TRBV6-5
CASRTGTSGNEQYF
TGTGCCAGCCGAACCGGGACTAGCGGGAACGAGCAGTACTTC
>NA|TRBJ1-1|NA|TRBV5-1
CASSPATGGHTEAFF
TGCGCCAGCAGCCCCGCAACCGGGGGGCACACTGAAGCTTTCTTT
>NA|TRBJ2-2|NA|TRBV3-1/TRBV3-2
CASSLLTGWDTGELFF
TGTGCCAGCAGCTTACTTACAGGGTGGGACACCGGGGAGCTGTTTTTT
>TRBD2|TRBJ2-4|NA|TRBV19
CASSTPGLAGGGDIQYF
TGTGCCAGTAGTACTCCGGGACTAGCGGGAGGTGGGGACATTCAGTACTTC
>NA|TRBJ2-6|NA|TRBV12-3/TRBV12-4
CASSFGGANVLTF
TGTGCCAGCAGTTTCGGGGGGGCCAACGTCCTGACTTTC
>NA|TRBJ2-7|NA|TRBV11-3
CASSLFPGGEQYF
TGTGCCAGCAGCTTATTTCCGGGTGGCGAGCAGTACTTC
>NA|TRBJ2-1|NA|TRBV28
CASSWVDGAGYKNEQFF
TGTGCCAGCAGCTGGGTGGATGGGGCGGGGTATAAAAATGAGCAGTTCTTC
>TRBD1|TRBJ1-2|NA|TRBV28
CASSLTGGLGYTF
TGTGCCAGCAGTTTGACAGGGGGGTTAGGCTACACCTTC
>NA|TRBJ1-2|NA|TRBV27
CASSLGGPDYGYTF
TGTGCCAGCAGTCTGGGGGGACCGGACTATGGCTACACCTTC
>NA|TRBJ2-5|NA|TRBV28
CASSRLRGETQYF
TGTGCCAGCAGTCGCCTGAGAGGGGAGACCCAGTACTTC
>TRBD1|TRBJ1-2|NA|TRBV6-5
CASRPLGRGVNGYTF
TGTGCCAGCAGGCCCCTCGGCAGGGGGGTGAATGGCTACACCTTC
>TRBD1|TRBJ2-1|NA|TRBV24-1
CATSDTSGQVYNEQFF
TGTGCCACCAGTGATACCTCGGGACAGGTCTACAATGAGCAGTTCTTC
>NA|TRBJ2-1|NA|TRBV5-1
CASTPENPYNEQFF
TGCGCCAGCACCCCGGAGAACCCCTACAATGAGCAGTTCTTC
>NA|TRBJ1-4|many|TRBV6-5
CATRGGLNEKLFF
TGTGCCACCCGGGGGGGCCTGAATGAAAAACTGTTTTTT
>NA|TRBJ2-1|few|TRBV4-3
CASSPSWPTMNEQFF
TGCGCCAGCAGCCCCTCGTGGCCCACGATGAATGAGCAGTTCTTC
>NA|TRBJ1-1|NA|TRBV7-2
CASSSVSEAFF
TGTGCCAGCAGCTCGGTCTCTGAAGCTTTCTTT
>TRBD1|TRBJ2-3|NA|TRBV10-3
CAIEGQGRDTQYF
TGTGCCATCGAGGGACAGGGGCGAGATACGCAGTATTTT
>TRBD2|TRBJ2-7|NA|TRBV6-5
CASSPGTSGKVQYF
TGTGCCAGCAGCCCCGGGACTAGCGGGAAGGTGCAGTACTTC
>NA|TRBJ1-2|NA|TRBV5-1
CASSSSRESYGYTF
TGCGCCAGCAGCTCGTCCAGGGAATCCTATGGCTACACCTTC
>TRBD2|TRBJ2-1|NA|TRBV7-8
CASSLRTSGAEDWQFF
TGTGCCAGCAGCCTACGGACTAGCGGGGCGGAAGATTGGCAGTTCTTC
>TRBD2|TRBJ2-1|NA|TRBV5-6
CASSSQFSGGLNEQFF
TGTGCCAGCAGCTCCCAATTTAGCGGGGGGTTGAATGAGCAGTTCTTC
>TRBD1|TRBJ2-7|NA|TRBV27
CASSLQGAREQYF
TGTGCCAGCAGTTTACAGGGGGCGCGCGAGCAGTACTTC
>NA|TRBJ2-3|NA|TRBV19
CASSGQSRRSDTQYF
TGTGCCAGTAGCGGACAGTCCCGGAGGAGCGATACGCAGTATTTT
>NA|TRBJ1-2|NA|TRBV5-1
CASSSGLVSDGYTF
TGCGCCAGCAGCTCGGGACTGGTGAGCGATGGCTACACCTTC